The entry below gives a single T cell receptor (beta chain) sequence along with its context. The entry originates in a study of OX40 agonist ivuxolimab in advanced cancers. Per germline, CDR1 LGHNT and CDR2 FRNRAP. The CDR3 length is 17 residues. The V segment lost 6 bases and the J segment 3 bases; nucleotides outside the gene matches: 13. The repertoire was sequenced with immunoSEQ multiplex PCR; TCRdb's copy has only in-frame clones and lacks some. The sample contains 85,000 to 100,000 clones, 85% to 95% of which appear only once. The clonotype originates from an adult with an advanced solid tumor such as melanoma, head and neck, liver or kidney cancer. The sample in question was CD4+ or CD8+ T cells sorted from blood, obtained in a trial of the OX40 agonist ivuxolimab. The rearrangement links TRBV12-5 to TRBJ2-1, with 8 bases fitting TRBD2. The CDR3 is CASGPPATAGDYNEQFF. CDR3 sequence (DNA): TGTGCTAGTGGCCCCCCCGCCACAGCGGGGGACTACAATGAGCAGTTCTTC.